Listed below are T cell receptor beta chains from one sample, sequenced in a study of response to subunit inactivated influenza vaccine. In TCRdb, the RT-PCR reads were re-called with MiXCR into one record per CDR3 protein. The sample shows roughly 670,000 distinct CDR3 sequences, 14% of them seen only once. The material was PBMCs from blood, obtained 14 to 15 days before vaccination. The receptors were gathered from a man aged 50 to 59 who received an inactivated influenza vaccine. CDR3s include the opening cysteine and the closing phenylalanine or tryptophan. The D gene is left open where the match is weak. The size of a clone is reported for some rows only, either as once, few or many, or as a class for expanded clones.

TRBJ2-7 - - TRBV5-1 13 TGCGCCAGCACCCCAGGTCAAACCTACGAGCAGTACTTC CASTPGQTYEQYF
TRBJ2-1 few - TRBV21-1 13 TGTGCCAGCAGCAATACTAGTTACAATGAGCAGTTCTTC CASSNTSYNEQFF
TRBJ1-2 - - TRBV12-3/TRBV12-4 12 TGTGCCAGCTCGGACGGACTTTATGGCTACACCTTC CASSDGLYGYTF
TRBJ2-5 many - TRBV29-1 12 TGCAGCCACCTCGGGGGTCAAGAGACCCAGTACTTC CSHLGGQETQYF
TRBJ2-7 - TRBD1 TRBV28 11 TGTGCCAGCAGCGAGACAGGGCGAGCGTACTTC CASSETGRAYF
TRBJ1-5 few TRBD1 TRBV20-1 14 TGCAGTGCTGAAGCGACAGGGGTAGGACAGCCCCAGCATTTT CSAEATGVGQPQHF
TRBJ2-2 - TRBD1 TRBV5-8 15 TGTGCCAGCAGCTACCGGGACAGGGGAACCGGGGAGCTGTTTTTT CASSYRDRGTGELFF
TRBJ2-2 - - TRBV3-1 18 TGTGCCAGCAGCCAAAGTCGGAGCGCCGCCTTAATAGCCGGGGAGCTGTTTTTT CASSQSRSAALIAGELFF
TRBJ2-2 few TRBD2 TRBV4-1 18 TGCGCCAGCAGCCCGGGACTAGCGGGAGGGACGAACACCGGGGAGCTGTTTTTT CASSPGLAGGTNTGELFF
TRBJ2-7 - - TRBV7-2 16 TGTGCCAGCAGCGACTTGTGGGGGCCCCGGAGCTACGAGCAGTACTTC CASSDLWGPRSYEQYF
TRBJ2-7 few - TRBV20-1 12 TGCAGTGCTTGGGACTTAGGGTACGAGCAGTACTTC CSAWDLGYEQYF
TRBJ2-2 few - TRBV12-3/TRBV12-4 10 TGTGCCAGCGGAGGGAGGGAGCTGTTTTTT CASGGRELFF
TRBJ1-2 few TRBD1 TRBV4-3 16 TGCGCCAGCAGCCAAGCCACAGGGGGCTGGAGCTATGGCTACACCTTC CASSQATGGWSYGYTF
TRBJ2-1 many TRBD2 TRBV11-3 18 TGTGCCAGCAGCTTAGTTTCCCACGGGACTACCAAATACAATGAGCAGTTCTTC CASSLVSHGTTKYNEQFF
TRBJ1-1 - - TRBV6-1 13 TGTGCCAGCAGCCGCGGGACAAATTGGCAAGCTTTCTTT CASSRGTNWQAFF
TRBJ1-1 - - TRBV7-9 13 TGTGCCAGCACGTGGGGCCAAAGCACTGAAGCTTTCTTT CASTWGQSTEAFF
TRBJ1-1 few TRBD1 TRBV5-1 15 TGCGCCAGCAGCTCTTACGGACAGGTCGGCACTGAAGCTTTCTTT CASSSYGQVGTEAFF